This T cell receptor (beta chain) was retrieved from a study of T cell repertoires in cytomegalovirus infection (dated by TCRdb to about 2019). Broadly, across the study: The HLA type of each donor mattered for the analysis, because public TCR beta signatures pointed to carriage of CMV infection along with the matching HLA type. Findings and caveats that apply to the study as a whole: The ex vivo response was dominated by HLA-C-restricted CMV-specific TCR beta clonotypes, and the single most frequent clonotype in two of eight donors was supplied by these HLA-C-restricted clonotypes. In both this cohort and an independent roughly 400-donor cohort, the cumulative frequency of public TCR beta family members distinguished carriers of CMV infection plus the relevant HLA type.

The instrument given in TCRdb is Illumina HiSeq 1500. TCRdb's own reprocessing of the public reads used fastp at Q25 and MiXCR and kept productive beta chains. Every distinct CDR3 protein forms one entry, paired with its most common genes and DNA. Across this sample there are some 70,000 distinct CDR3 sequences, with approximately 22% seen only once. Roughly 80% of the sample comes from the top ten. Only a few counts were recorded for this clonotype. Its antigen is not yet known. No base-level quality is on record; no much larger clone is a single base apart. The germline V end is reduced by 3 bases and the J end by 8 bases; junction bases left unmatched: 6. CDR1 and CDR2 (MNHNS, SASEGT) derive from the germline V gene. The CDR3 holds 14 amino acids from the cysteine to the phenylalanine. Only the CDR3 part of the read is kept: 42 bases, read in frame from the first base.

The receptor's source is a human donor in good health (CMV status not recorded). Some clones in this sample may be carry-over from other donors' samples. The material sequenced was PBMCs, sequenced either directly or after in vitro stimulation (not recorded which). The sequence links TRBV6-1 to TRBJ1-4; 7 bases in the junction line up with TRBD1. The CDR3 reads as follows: CASSDGQEMEKLFF. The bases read TGTGCCAGCAGTGACGGACAGGAAATGGAAAAACTGTTTTTT.